These 12 T cell receptor beta chains originate from one sample sequenced in a study of blood T cell repertoires in COVID-19 (dated by TCRdb to 2020 to 2022). Library creation used the immunoSEQ multiplex PCR assay. The clones in this table, taken by TCRdb from immuneACCESS, are in-frame only. Not every clone is retained; where verified, under half of the shortfall comes from an unresolved V gene, and the cause of the rest is unknown. The sample records around 270,000 clones, approximately 87% of which are singletons. 2% to 2.5% of the sample is taken by the ten largest. Specimen: peripheral blood. The receptors were gathered from a woman between 50 and 59 years old with acute or convalescent COVID-19.

J is TRBJ2-5 and V is TRBV10-1; tentatively, D is TRBD1 (6 bases). Trimming cost V 3 bases and J 8 bases, with 19 bases left between them. CDR1 and CDR2 (germline): WNHNN, SYGVQD (reference sequence). The CDR3 contains 15 residues. CDR3: CASSDPGHPWGTQYF. The CDR3 DNA sequence: TGCGCCAGCAGTGATCCGGGACACCCATGGGGAACCCAGTACTTC.

The gene calls are TRBV28 and TRBJ1-6; 7 bases map to TRBD1. With 6 bases clipped from V and 15 bases from J, the junction kept 11 bases outside the gene matches. CDR3 length: 13 amino acids. Germline assignment: CDR1 MDHEN and CDR2 SYDVKM. CDR3 nucleotides: TGTGCCAGCAGGTGGGGGACAGCTTTGGACCTCCACTTT. Amino acids: CASRWGTALDLHF.

Here the CDR3 DNA reads TGTGCCAGCAGTTACGGCGGGGCAGATTACGCTCAAGAGACCCAGTACTTC. This codes for CASSYGGADYAQETQYF. The gene calls are TRBV6-2 or TRBV6-3 and TRBJ2-5; D might be TRBD2 (6 bases). Trimming left V 2 bases short and J 2 bases short, with 18 bases between. The V gene's germline CDR1 is MNHEY and CDR2 SVGEGT. This CDR3 is 17 amino acids long.

The chain couples TRBV27 to TRBJ1-2; TRBD1 matches 10 bases. V lost 2 bases to trimming and J lost 7 bases; unmatched junction nucleotides: 4. This CDR3 contains 14 residues. Germline V gene sequence: CDR1 MNHEY, CDR2 SMNVEV (reference sequence). The CDR3 loop is CASSLRGTGAGYTF. The CDR3, as DNA: TGTGCCAGCAGTTTAAGGGGGACAGGGGCTGGCTACACCTTC.

The chain employs TRBV7-9 and TRBJ2-1; TRBD2 aligns across 12 bases. The CDR3 has 18 residues. The J segment lost 5 bases and the V segment lost 5 bases, leaving 13 bases of the junction unmatched. Germline loops: CDR1 SEHNR, CDR2 FQNEAQ (reference sequence). Here the CDR3 reads CASSQTNSASGRDNEQFF. In DNA form, the CDR3 reads TGTGCCAGCAGCCAAACCAACTCAGCTAGCGGGAGGGACAATGAGCAGTTCTTC.

The V and J genes are TRBV14 and TRBJ2-1, with TRBD1 matching 8 bases. This CDR3 has 15 amino acids. Germline V gives CDR1 SGHDN, CDR2 FVKESK. Germline trimming cut 1 base from V and 6 bases from J; bases unmatched to any gene: 5. CDR3 protein: CASSQGQGRANEQFF. The CDR3 nucleotides read TGTGCCAGCAGCCAAGGACAGGGGAGAGCCAATGAGCAGTTCTTC.

This clone was seen just once. This chain joins TRBV28 and TRBJ1-2, with TRBD1 matching over 7 bases. This CDR3 region has 14 residues. Germline trimming cut 4 bases from V and 7 bases from J; bases unmatched to any gene: 9. The germline V gene has CDR1 MDHEN and CDR2 SYDVKM. The CDR3 DNA reads as TGTGCCAGCAGTTCCCCGCACAGGGGTATTGGCTACACCTTC. It is translated as CASSSPHRGIGYTF.

This clone was seen a few times. The chain has TRBV5-1 and TRBJ2-5, with 8 positions matching TRBD1. Unmatched junction bases numbered 5, after V lost 0 bases and J lost 4 bases. This CDR3 spans 15 amino acids. Germline V gives CDR1 SGHRS, CDR2 YFSETQ. In DNA form, the CDR3 reads TGCGCCAGCAGCTTGGACGGCAGGGGGCGAGAGACCCAGTACTTC. Translating it yields CASSLDGRGRETQYF.

The chain combines TRBV18 with TRBJ2-1, with 9 bases lining up with TRBD2. The CDR3 runs to 19 residues. The V segment lost 3 bases and the J segment 0 bases; nucleotides outside the gene matches: 12. Germline assignment: CDR1 KGHSH and CDR2 LQKENI. CDR3 sequence: CASSPGTSRTLSSYNEQFF. In DNA, the CDR3 is TGTGCCAGCTCACCGGGGACTAGCCGGACCTTAAGCTCCTACAATGAGCAGTTCTTC. Full variable domain (outside the CDR3, taken from reference TRBV18 and TRBJ2-1): NAGVMQNPRHLVRRRGQEARLRCSPMKGHSHVYWYRQLPEEGLKFMVYLQKENIIDESGMPKERFSAEFPKEGPSILRIQQVVRGDSAAYFCASSPGTSRTLSSYNEQFFGPGTRLTVL.

This sequence joins TRBV7-3 and TRBJ1-4, with 7 bases that match TRBD1. The length of the CDR3 is 15 residues. The V gene's germline CDR1 is SGHTA and CDR2 FQGTGA. Trimming cost V 2 bases and J 3 bases; bases outside gene matches: 3. The CDR3 DNA sequence: TGTGCCAGCAGCTTAGCGGGACAGCCTAATGAAAAACTGTTTTTT. Amino acids: CASSLAGQPNEKLFF.

This clone was detected only once. The chain is built from TRBV4-3 and TRBJ2-1, with D perhaps matching TRBD2 (6 bases). Trimming cost V 6 bases and J 8 bases, with 17 bases left between them. Germline CDR1 reads LGHNA; CDR2 reads YSLEER. This CDR3 spans 14 amino acids. The CDR3 loop reads CASSSGLDHHEQFF. DNA of the CDR3: TGCGCCAGCAGTTCGGGACTCGACCACCATGAGCAGTTCTTC.

CDR3 protein: CASSLVWDSRGSYEQYF. The CDR3 DNA follows: TGTGCCAGCAGCTTAGTATGGGACAGTAGAGGGTCCTACGAGCAGTACTTC. The chain recombines TRBV7-2 with TRBJ2-7; 7 nucleotides agree with TRBD1. V was clipped by 1 base and J by 1 base; unmatched bases: 10. CDR3 length equals 17 residues. Germline loops: CDR1 SGHTA, CDR2 FQGNSA.